The 16 T cell receptor beta chains listed next were all sequenced from one sample in a study of cytomegalovirus exposure and HLA in healthy donors. Sequencing used immunoSEQ multiplex PCR; TCRdb keeps in-frame clones, though not all of them. The profile covers 60,000 to 80,000 clones, with roughly 93% appearing a single time and roughly 3.2% taken by the ten largest. The sample comprised PBMCs. All receptors come from a woman aged 18-29 years in good health and CMV-seropositive.

The chain employs TRBV21-1 and TRBJ2-7; the listed D gene, TRBD1, was not tested against the DNA. TRBV21-1 is assigned pseudogene status. The CDR3 loop spans 14 amino acids. CDR3 in amino acids: CASRTPTGRRTPGF. CDR3 sequence (DNA): TGTGCCAGCAGGACTCCGACAGGGAGGCGAACTCCCGGCTTC.

The chain carries TRBV7-2 and TRBJ2-1; TRBD2 matches 8 bases. The CDR3 length is 15 residues. V dropped 3 bases and J dropped 3; count of bases not matched to a gene: 4. Germline lookup yields CDR1 SGHTA and CDR2 FQGNSA. This CDR3 reads CASSFSGVIYNEQFF. CDR3 nucleotide sequence: TGTGCCAGCAGCTTTAGCGGGGTAATCTACAATGAGCAGTTCTTC.

The gene calls are TRBV27 and TRBJ2-5; 10 bases line up with TRBD1. In germline, CDR1 is MNHEY, CDR2 SMNVEV (reference sequence). This CDR3 has 15 residues. J lost 5 bases, V lost 0 bases, and 3 bases had no gene match. CDR3 in amino acids: CASSLSGQGMETQYF. CDR3 in DNA: TGTGCCAGCAGTTTATCGGGACAGGGGATGGAGACCCAGTACTTC.

In its sample, this clone was seen a few times. The J gene is TRBJ1-5, the V gene TRBV19; TRBD1 is a possible D gene (6 bases). The germline gives CDR1 LNHDA, CDR2 SQIVND (reference sequence). This CDR3 contains 15 residues. V lost 4 bases, J lost 2 bases, and 12 bases lay in between. The CDR3 protein is CASSSRGAGNQPQHF. The CDR3 DNA reads TGTGCCAGTAGTAGTCGGGGGGCGGGCAATCAGCCCCAGCATTTT.

This clone was recorded once. The CDR3: CASSLTLGGYEQYF. The CDR3 DNA reads TGCGCCAGCAGCTTGACCCTCGGGGGCTACGAGCAGTACTTC. This chain connects TRBV5-1 to TRBJ2-7, with D possibly matching TRBD2 (6 bases). The CDR3 runs 14 residues. With 1 base removed from V and 3 bases from J, the gap between germline ends came to 11 bases. Germline-derived CDR1 and CDR2 are SGHRS and YFSETQ.

The chain employs TRBV19 and TRBJ1-5, with D uncertain. Trimming took 3 bases from V and 6 from J, leaving 9 bases between them. Germline lookup yields CDR1 LNHDA and CDR2 SQIVND (reference sequence). The length of the CDR3 is 13 residues. CDR3 sequence: CASSISHSQPQHF. CDR3 bases: TGTGCCAGTAGTATCTCCCATAGTCAGCCCCAGCATTTT.

The rearrangement uses TRBV7-2 and TRBJ2-1, with 9 bases lining up with TRBD2. Germline values: CDR1 SGHTA, CDR2 FQGNSA. J lost 4 bases, V lost 2 bases, and 6 bases had no gene match. This CDR3 spans 16 amino acids. The CDR3 DNA follows: TGTGCCAGCAGCTTAACCCGACTAGCGGTTTACAATGAGCAGTTCTTC. Translating it yields CASSLTRLAVYNEQFF.

The chain uses TRBV30 and TRBJ2-7; no firm D call. Germline V gene sequence: CDR1 GTSNPN, CDR2 SVGIG (reference sequence). The CDR3 has 12 amino acids. V lost 2 bases and J 1 base, leaving 6 bases between the germline ends. The CDR3 loop reads CAWSPQSYEQYF. The CDR3 DNA follows: TGTGCCTGGAGTCCACAGTCCTACGAGCAGTACTTC.

The chain couples TRBV19 to TRBJ2-7; perhaps TRBD1 as D (5 bases). The CDR3 runs to 14 residues. Trimming stripped 5 bases from V and 2 bases from J, with 13 bases between. The germline CDR1 and CDR2 sequences are LNHDA and SQIVND (reference sequence). CDR3 loop: CASSQATGAYEQYF. The CDR3 DNA is TGTGCCAGTAGTCAAGCCACAGGCGCCTACGAGCAGTACTTC.

The V gene is TRBV5-1, the J gene TRBJ2-3, with D perhaps matching TRBD1 (5 bases). V was pared by 0 bases and J by 6 bases, with 11 bases between. The germline V gene encodes CDR1 SGHRS and CDR2 YFSETQ. This CDR3 has 14 residues. The CDR3 nucleotides are TGCGCCAGCAGCTTGGAAGGGGTACGTGATACGCAGTATTTT. This sequence encodes CASSLEGVRDTQYF. Full variable domain (remainder filled in from reference TRBV5-1 and TRBJ2-3): KAGVTQTPRYLIKTRGQQVTLSCSPISGHRSVSWYQQTPGQGLQFLFEYFSETQRNKGNFPGRFSGRQFSNSRSEMNVSTLELGDSALYLCASSLEGVRDTQYFGPGTRLTVL.

The V call is TRBV28, the J call TRBJ2-1, with 7 nucleotides matching TRBD2. The CDR3 has 16 residues. V lost 3 bases to trimming and J lost 4 bases; unmatched junction nucleotides: 9. Germline V gives CDR1 MDHEN, CDR2 SYDVKM. CDR3 protein: CASSFRLAEIYNEQFF. CDR3 coding DNA: TGTGCCAGCAGTTTTAGGCTAGCGGAGATATACAATGAGCAGTTCTTC.

The CDR3 DNA is TGCGCCAGCAGCCTCGACACTTCGCTTGAAAAACTGTTTTTT. Translation gives CASSLDTSLEKLFF. The J gene is TRBJ1-4, the V gene TRBV5-1; no definite D call. The length of the CDR3 is 14 residues. Germline assignment: CDR1 SGHRS and CDR2 YFSETQ. Trimming took off 4 bases at V and 7 bases at J, with 14 bases between the two ends.

The rearrangement uses TRBV5-4 and TRBJ2-5, with 8 bases that match TRBD2. The germline CDR1 and CDR2 sequences are SGHNT and YYREEE (reference sequence). Unmatched junction bases numbered 16, after V lost 4 bases and J lost 5 bases. This CDR3 has 17 residues. CDR3 in amino acids: CASSPRELAGFGETQYF. In DNA form, the CDR3 reads TGTGCCAGCAGCCCCCGGGAGTTAGCGGGATTCGGGGAGACCCAGTACTTC.

This clone was detected only a few times. At one end, the junction sequence differs from germline, possibly due to a read error. J is TRBJ1-1 and V is TRBV28, with TRBD1 identical over 8 bases. Germline V gene data show CDR1 as MDHEN and CDR2 as SYDVKM. The CDR3 is 12 residues long. For the CDR3, the DNA is TGTGCCAGCAGTCCTATATCCCCGGACAGGGACTTT. Translating it yields CASSPISPDRDF.

This clone was seen just once. This chain joins TRBV27 and TRBJ1-1; D is possibly TRBD1 (5 bases). Trimming left V 7 bases short and J 1 base short, with 10 bases between. This CDR3 is 13 amino acids long. Germline-derived CDR1 and CDR2 are MNHEY and SMNVEV (reference sequence). CDR3 region: CASTNQGNTEAFF. DNA of the CDR3: TGTGCCAGCACCAACCAGGGGAACACTGAAGCTTTCTTT.

V and J are TRBV6-5 and TRBJ1-4, with D perhaps TRBD1 (6 bases). With 6 bases removed from V and 3 bases from J, the gap between germline ends came to 14 bases. Germline V gene data show CDR1 as MNHEY and CDR2 as SVGAGI. The CDR3 spans 15 residues. The CDR3 sequence is CASRQGPIPNEKLFF. In nucleotides, the CDR3 is TGTGCCAGCAGACAGGGTCCCATACCTAATGAAAAACTGTTTTTT.